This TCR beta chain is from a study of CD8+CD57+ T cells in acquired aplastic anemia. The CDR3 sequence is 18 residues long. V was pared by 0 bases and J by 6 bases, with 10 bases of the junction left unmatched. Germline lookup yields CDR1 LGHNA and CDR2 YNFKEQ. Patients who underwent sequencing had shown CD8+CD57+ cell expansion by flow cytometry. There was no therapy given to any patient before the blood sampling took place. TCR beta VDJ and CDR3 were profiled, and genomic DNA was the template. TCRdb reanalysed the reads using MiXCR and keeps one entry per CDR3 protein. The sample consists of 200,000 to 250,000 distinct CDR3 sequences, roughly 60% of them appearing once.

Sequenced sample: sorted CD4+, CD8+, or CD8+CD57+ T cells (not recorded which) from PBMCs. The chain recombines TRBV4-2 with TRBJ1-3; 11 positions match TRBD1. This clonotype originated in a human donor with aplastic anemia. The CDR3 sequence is CASSQDRLGTGGLNTIYF. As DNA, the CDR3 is TGTGCCAGCAGCCAAGATCGCCTCGGGACAGGGGGACTAAACACCATATATTTT.